These T cell receptor beta chains were read from a single sample in a study of T cell responses to AZD1222 COVID-19 vaccine. The assay was immunoSEQ multiplex PCR, and TCRdb's table has in-frame clones only and misses some. This table has about 180,000 clones, approximately 91% appearing once. The specimen comprised peripheral blood, sampled 28 days after the second AZD1222 dose. The receptors were sampled from an adult who received the AZD1222 COVID-19 vaccine. The CDR3 runs from the conserved cysteine through the conserved F or W. The D gene is left open where the match is weak. Clone size, where shown, is once, few, many, or a class for clones that have expanded.

clone_size	v_call	j_call	d_call	cdr3_aa	cdr3_nt
NA	TRBV28	TRBJ1-6	NA	CASSLKGFNSPLHF	TGTGCCAGCAGTTTAAAAGGGTTCAATTCACCCCTCCACTTT
NA	TRBV4-1	TRBJ2-1	TRBD2	CASSQDRAGGEQFF	TGCGCCAGCAGCCAAGACCGAGCGGGAGGAGAGCAGTTCTTC
NA	TRBV6-5	TRBJ1-6	NA	CASSYRTAPLHF	TGTGCCAGCAGTTACAGGACGGCACCCCTCCACTTT
NA	TRBV6-5	TRBJ1-2	NA	CASGPGGRYGYTF	TGTGCCAGCGGGCCGGGGGGCCGATATGGCTACACCTTC
NA	TRBV5-1	TRBJ1-2	NA	CASSLAGARGYTF	TGCGCCAGCAGCTTGGCGGGGGCAAGGGGCTACACCTTC
NA	TRBV28	TRBJ1-2	TRBD1	CASRAGTGGTYGYTF	TGTGCCAGCAGGGCCGGGACAGGGGGGACCTATGGCTACACCTTC
once	TRBV25-1	TRBJ1-4	NA	CASSGPSATNEKLFF	TGTGCCAGCAGTGGACCGTCCGCAACTAATGAAAAACTGTTTTTT
NA	TRBV7-2	TRBJ2-4	NA	CASSLWGVGSKNIQYF	TGTGCCAGCAGCTTATGGGGTGTCGGGAGCAAAAACATTCAGTACTTC
once	TRBV3-1/TRBV3-2	TRBJ2-2	TRBD1	CASSRKGQGNTGELFF	TGTGCCAGCAGCCGTAAGGGACAGGGTAACACCGGGGAGCTGTTTTTT
NA	TRBV28	TRBJ2-7	NA	CASISGTPLVEQYF	TGTGCCAGCATTTCAGGGACTCCCCTCGTCGAGCAGTACTTC
NA	TRBV5-1	TRBJ2-5	NA	CASSLDQGIGWGETQYF	TGCGCCAGCAGCTTGGACCAGGGCATCGGGTGGGGAGAGACCCAGTACTTC
NA	TRBV7-9	TRBJ1-1	NA	CASSLMVNTEAFF	TGTGCCAGCAGCTTAATGGTGAACACTGAAGCTTTCTTT
NA	TRBV18	TRBJ2-2	TRBD1	CASSYRQGKFPGELFF	TGTGCCAGCTCATATCGACAGGGGAAGTTCCCCGGGGAGCTGTTTTTT
NA	TRBV6-5	TRBJ1-2	TRBD1	CASSLTGGDGYTF	TGTGCCAGCAGCCTGACAGGGGGCGACGGCTACACCTTC
NA	TRBV19	TRBJ2-7	TRBD2	CASSIAGGVAGEQYF	TGTGCCAGTAGTATAGCCGGCGGGGTAGCGGGCGAGCAGTACTTC
NA	TRBV5-5	TRBJ2-5	TRBD2	CASGSAGGTETQYF	TGTGCCAGCGGATCAGCGGGGGGAACGGAGACCCAGTACTTC
NA	TRBV6-2/TRBV6-3	TRBJ1-5	TRBD1	CASSSDRGGFIVPNQPQHF	TGTGCCAGCAGTTCCGACAGGGGCGGTTTTATTGTGCCCAATCAGCCCCAGCATTTT
NA	TRBV7-3	TRBJ1-6	NA	CASSLDTFNSPLHF	TGTGCCAGCAGCTTGGACACCTTTAATTCACCCCTCCACTTT
NA	TRBV29-1	TRBJ1-2	NA	CSVDDWAGVYGYTF	TGCAGCGTTGATGATTGGGCAGGAGTCTATGGCTACACCTTC
NA	TRBV28	TRBJ2-5	TRBD1	CASSDTGEETQYF	TGTGCCAGCAGTGATACAGGGGAAGAGACCCAGTACTTC